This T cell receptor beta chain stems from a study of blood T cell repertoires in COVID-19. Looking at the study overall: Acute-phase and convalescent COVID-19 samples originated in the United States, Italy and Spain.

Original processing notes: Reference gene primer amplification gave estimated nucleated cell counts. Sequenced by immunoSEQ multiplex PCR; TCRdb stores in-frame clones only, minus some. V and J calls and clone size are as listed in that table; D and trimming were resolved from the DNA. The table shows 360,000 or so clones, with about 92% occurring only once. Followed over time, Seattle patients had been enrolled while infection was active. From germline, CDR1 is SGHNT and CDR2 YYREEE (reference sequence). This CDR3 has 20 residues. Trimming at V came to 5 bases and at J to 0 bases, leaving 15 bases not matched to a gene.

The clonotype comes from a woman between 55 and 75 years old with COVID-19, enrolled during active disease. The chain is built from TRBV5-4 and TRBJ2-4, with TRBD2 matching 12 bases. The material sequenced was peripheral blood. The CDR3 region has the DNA TGTGCCAGCAGTGTAGCTACTAGCGGGGGGTTTAGTTTAGCCAAAAACATTCAGTACTTC. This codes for CASSVATSGGFSLAKNIQYF.